The source of this TCR beta chain is a study of blood T cell repertoires in COVID-19. Study at large: Some COVID-19 samples were acute and others convalescent; all came from the United States, Italy and Spain. Sources were T cells, B-cell-depleted T cells, or PBMCs; the material itself was cDNA or gDNA.

In the original workflow: Estimation of nucleated cell counts relied on the amplification of reference gene primers. Sequencing used immunoSEQ multiplex PCR; TCRdb keeps in-frame clones, though not all of them. V and J calls and clone size come straight from that table; D and trimming were deduced from the DNA. The sample lists some 110,000 clones, approximately 91% occurring once. V was pared by 6 bases and J by 3 bases, with 15 bases of the junction left unmatched. From germline, CDR1 is SEHNR and CDR2 FQNEAQ (reference sequence). The CDR3 totals 17 residues. This clone was counted only a few times.

This clonotype was obtained from a human donor in a cohort sampled during active COVID-19. The V and J genes are TRBV7-9 and TRBJ2-7; 9 bases fit TRBD1. Sample: peripheral blood. In DNA form, the CDR3 reads TGTGCCAGCAGTGTGCTGCCGGGACAGGGACCAGACTACGAGCAGTACTTC. This sequence encodes CASSVLPGQGPDYEQYF.